Below are 19 T cell receptor beta chains sequenced from a single sample in a study of cytomegalovirus exposure and HLA in healthy donors. Amplification used 60 Vbeta primers and 13 Jbeta primers. Data came from immunoSEQ multiplex PCR; TCRdb stores just in-frame clones and leaves some out. Seen here are over 150,000 clones, approximately 83% observed once, and the top ten hold roughly 0.097%. The sample comprised PBMCs. These receptors all stem from a boy aged 2 to 9 in good health and CMV-seronegative.

The chain couples TRBV13 to TRBJ2-2; D is possibly TRBD1 (6 bases). Germline CDR1 reads PRHDT; CDR2 reads FYEKMQ (reference sequence). This CDR3 region has 17 residues. V lost 4 bases to trimming and J lost 0 bases, with 15 bases between them. The DNA of the CDR3 is TGTGCCAGCAGCTGGCTTAGAGGGACAACGAACACCGGGGAGCTGTTTTTT. It encodes CASSWLRGTTNTGELFF.

This CDR3 is CASSLKGKPPQNTEAFF. The CDR3 bases are TGCGCCAGCAGTCTGAAGGGGAAGCCTCCGCAGAACACTGAAGCTTTCTTT. The rearrangement uses TRBV23-1 and TRBJ1-1; a weak D match, TRBD1 (5 bases). TRBV23-1 is an ORF, and what it does is uncertain. Trimming removed 4 bases from V and 1 base from J, with 19 bases in between. This CDR3 has 17 residues.

The table lists this clone with a count of one. The rearrangement uses TRBV4-2 and TRBJ1-3, with D perhaps TRBD1 (5 bases). V shed 0 bases and J shed 9 bases, with 15 bases lying between them. The CDR3 covers 15 residues. CDR1 and CDR2 (germline): LGHNA, YNFKEQ. CDR3 in DNA: TGTGCCAGCAGCCAAGATCCCAGGCTGGGGGGCACCATATATTTT. Translated, it gives CASSQDPRLGGTIYF.

This clone occurred once. The chain is built from TRBV6-4 and TRBJ1-4; tentatively, D is TRBD1 (6 bases). CDR3 length: 14 amino acids. The V gene's germline CDR1 is MRHNA and CDR2 SNTAGT. V lost 2 bases, J lost 8 bases, and 12 bases lay in between. CDR3 bases: TGTGCCAGCAGTGACCGGGGGGCTGAGGAAAAACTGTTTTTT. Its translation is CASSDRGAEEKLFF.

The chain joins TRBV19 to TRBJ2-3; 10 bases align to TRBD2. With 6 bases clipped from V and 6 bases from J, the junction kept 3 bases outside the gene matches. The CDR3 length is 13 residues. Germline V lookup: CDR1 LNHDA, CDR2 SQIVND (reference sequence). The CDR3: CASRLAGSDTQYF. Written as DNA, the CDR3 is TGTGCCAGTAGACTAGCGGGGTCGGATACGCAGTATTTT.

The chain is built from TRBV7-8 and TRBJ2-7; tentatively, D is TRBD1 (7 bases). The CDR3 contains 15 residues. V was cut by 3 bases and J by 0 bases, with 12 bases left in between. Germline assignment: CDR1 SGHVS and CDR2 FQNEAQ. This CDR3 is CASSFRGTASYEQYF. The DNA of the CDR3 is TGTGCCAGCAGCTTCAGGGGGACTGCCTCCTACGAGCAGTACTTC. The full variable domain, its missing parts supplied by reference TRBV7-8 and TRBJ2-7, is GAGVSQSPRYKVAKRGQDVALRCDPISGHVSLFWYQQALGQGPEFLTYFQNEAQLDKSGLPSDRFFAERPEGSVSTLKIQRTQQEDSAVYLCASSFRGTASYEQYFGPGTRLTVT.

The V call is TRBV19, the J call TRBJ2-7; the D gene is possibly TRBD1 (7 bases). This CDR3 has 16 residues. CDR1 and CDR2 from the germline V gene are LNHDA and SQIVND (reference sequence). Trimming shortened V by 7 bases and J by 5 bases, and 24 bases separated the two germline ends. The CDR3 DNA reads as TGTGCCAGTAAAGGTGTGTCGGGCAGGGGGGAAAACGAGCAGTACTTC. Protein product: CASKGVSGRGENEQYF.

The rearrangement links TRBV2 to TRBJ2-3; TRBD2 might be the D (6 bases). V dropped 1 base and J dropped 4 bases, with 9 bases sitting between them. Germline V gives CDR1 SNHLY, CDR2 FYNNEI. The CDR3 is 14 residues long. CDR3 DNA: TGTGCCAGCAGTGAAGGGCGGGGAGCAGATACGCAGTATTTT. It codes for CASSEGRGADTQYF.

Remarks on this clone: The junction and the germline gene differ at one end; a read error may be behind it. The chain has TRBV19 and TRBJ2-1; D might be TRBD1 (5 bases). Germline V gene lookup returns CDR1 LNHDA and CDR2 SQIVND (reference sequence). The CDR3 is 13 amino acids. In DNA, the CDR3 is TGTGCCAGTAGTGTAGACAGTTACAATGAGCAGTTCTTC. Translated, it gives CASSVDSYNEQFF.

This chain joins TRBV4-3 and TRBJ1-6; D unresolved. From germline, CDR1 is LGHNA and CDR2 YSLEER. V was clipped by 0 bases and J by 9 bases, with 6 bases between them. The CDR3 extends over 13 amino acids. CDR3 sequence: CASSQDSRSPLHF. CDR3 nucleotides: TGCGCCAGCAGCCAAGATTCTCGTTCACCCCTCCACTTT.

There are a few counts of this clone. The CDR3 here is CASSYSWTGRNEQYF. The CDR3 DNA reads TGTGCCAGCAGTTACTCATGGACAGGGAGGAACGAGCAGTACTTC. The V and J genes are TRBV6-5 and TRBJ2-7, with 8 bases identical to TRBD1. The length of the CDR3 is 15 residues. With V trimmed by 0 bases and J by 5 bases, 6 bases remained unmatched. The germline V gene has CDR1 MNHEY and CDR2 SVGAGI.

The rearrangement links TRBV6-4 to TRBJ2-3; TRBD1 is a possible D gene (7 bases). Germline V lookup: CDR1 MRHNA, CDR2 SNTAGT. The V and J ends lost 4 bases and 7 bases respectively, with 15 bases between them. The CDR3 totals 14 residues. CDR3: CASSGGTEGNTQYF. DNA for the CDR3: TGTGCCAGCAGTGGCGGGACAGAGGGGAATACGCAGTATTTT.

The rearrangement links TRBV27 to TRBJ2-6; 7 bases line up with TRBD1. Losses at the gene ends were 6 bases for V and 0 bases for J; bases not matched to a gene: 5. Per the germline V gene, CDR1 is MNHEY and CDR2 is SMNVEV (reference sequence). The CDR3 extends over 16 amino acids. Here the CDR3 reads CASSYRGLSGANVLTF. The DNA for the CDR3 is TGTGCCAGCAGCTACAGGGGCCTCTCTGGGGCCAACGTCCTGACTTTC.

This clone was seen more than once but under ten times. This chain links TRBV7-2 with TRBJ2-5; D is possibly TRBD2 (5 bases). The CDR3 is made up of 14 amino acids. CDR1 is SGHTA, CDR2 FQGNSA, per germline. Trimming took off 8 bases at V and 2 bases at J, with 15 bases between the two ends. CDR3: CASLGERRQETQYF. CDR3 coding DNA: TGTGCCAGCCTCGGGGAGAGGAGGCAAGAGACCCAGTACTTC.

The chain links TRBV9 to TRBJ2-1, with D perhaps TRBD2 (5 bases). CDR1 SGDLS and CDR2 YYNGEE come from the germline V gene. The germline V and J ends were trimmed by 0 bases and 7 bases, with 14 bases remaining between them. This CDR3 region has 15 residues. CDR3 DNA: TGTGCCAGCAGCGTAGGACCGATCCCGGGGAATGAGCAGTTCTTC. Amino acid sequence: CASSVGPIPGNEQFF.

This chain joins TRBV4-3 and TRBJ1-6; 11 bases are a match to TRBD1. V was clipped by 7 bases and J by 9 bases; unmatched bases: 8. The CDR3 length is 15 residues. Germline V gene lookup returns CDR1 LGHNA and CDR2 YSLEER. The CDR3 is CASKVSGTGGSPLHF. The CDR3 DNA follows: TGCGCCAGCAAAGTCTCCGGGACAGGGGGTTCACCCCTCCACTTT.

This sequence joins TRBV6-4 and TRBJ1-1; D ambiguous. Germline V gives CDR1 MRHNA, CDR2 SNTAGT. The CDR3 sequence is 13 residues long. Deletions cut 4 bases from V and 2 bases from J, with 8 bases between. CDR3 region: CASSVELNTEAFF. The CDR3 DNA reads as TGTGCCAGCAGTGTTGAGCTAAACACTGAAGCTTTCTTT.

As to this clone: Germline is not matched at one junction end, which may reflect a read error. The CDR3 spells CASSAGLAGYETQYF. CDR3 in DNA: TGTGCTAGCAGCGCGGGACTAGCGGGGTACGAGACCCAGTACTTC. This chain joins TRBV7-7 and TRBJ2-5, with 13 bases lining up with TRBD2. The CDR3 extends over 15 amino acids. Germline loops: CDR1 SSHAT, CDR2 FNYEAQ (reference sequence).

This chain uses TRBV2 with TRBJ2-3; 8 bases match TRBD1. Germline V gene data show CDR1 as SNHLY and CDR2 as FYNNEI. Unmatched junction bases numbered 10, after V lost 7 bases and J lost 1 base. This CDR3 comprises 16 residues. CDR3 in amino acids: CASTDNRGAGTDTQYF. In nucleotides, the CDR3 is TGTGCCAGCACGGATAACAGGGGGGCGGGCACAGATACGCAGTATTTT.